This T cell receptor beta chain came from a study of T cell responses to AZD1222 COVID-19 vaccine (dated by TCRdb to the early 2020s). At the level of the whole study: AZD1222 recipients with second doses at about 4 weeks or about 12 weeks were pooled, because spike-specific TCR depth and breadth did not differ between schedules. TCR sequencing covered approximately 230 trial participants: 200 to 220 given two doses of AZD1222 and 26 given two doses of MenACWY control vaccine. Trial participants were enrolled into age subgroups of 18-55, 56-69 and 70-plus years, which contained 148, 28 and 57 TCR-sequenced participants, respectively. Results the study describes overall, beyond this receptor: Reportedly, almost half of the unique spike-specific TCRs recognized epitopes lying outside the regions that are mutated in the B.1.351 and B.1.1.7 variants. In the small 56-69-year group, the increase in depth fell short of significance, most likely because of low power. Spike-specific TCR breadth and depth rose significantly after two AZD1222 doses compared with day 0 and with MenACWY recipients. Participants were mostly white British and included more females than males, and it was suggested by the authors that clonal diversity may have been underestimated. The vaccine-associated CD4 TCRs covered the entire spike protein, and the dominant responses fell in regions 160-218 and 743-854. Conclusions about previously exposed vaccinees were limited because only six AZD1222 recipients were SARS-CoV-2 seropositive at baseline. Because no day 14 peak-response samples were available, repertoires were characterized only after the peak T cell response.

The CDR3 regions of human TCRbeta chains were analyzed by immunosequencing. The published analysis was carried out like this. Repertoire TCRs were matched against a reference library of SARS-CoV-2-specific TCRs generated with the MIRA antigen-specificity platform. Breadth was defined as the fraction of unique TCRs that were SARS-CoV-2-associated. Depth was defined as the fraction of total T cells that were SARS-CoV-2-associated. Using the MIRA data, each spike-specific TCR was mapped to the spike region that the TCR reacts to and placed in a CD4 or CD8 class. Log10-transformed breadth and depth values were compared by one-way ANOVA with Sidak's multiple comparisons tests. In its TCRdb copy, this immuneACCESS table keeps in-frame sequences only and misses some clones. Where compared with another copy, unresolved V genes explain less than half of these, and the others have no known cause. That table supplies the V and J calls and clone size; D and trimming were determined from the DNA. In all, the sample holds about 150,000 clones, and 89% of those were seen once. Of the sample, 5.1% is held by the ten largest clones.

According to the germline V gene, CDR1 reads MDHEN and CDR2 reads SYDVKM. Trimming takes 3 bases off V and 7 bases off J; junction bases not matched to a gene: 10. Counted from cysteine to phenylalanine, this CDR3 has 15 amino acids. This entry keeps only the CDR3 DNA: 45 bases, framed from base 1. About this clone: What antigen it recognizes has not been identified. Base qualities are not provided; no much larger clone lies one nucleotide away.

The sample's time point label, decoded: baseline before first vaccination. The vaccinee samples were drawn from two UK trials, COV001 and COV002, one of which was a single-blind randomized controlled phase 2/3 trial testing AZD1222 (ChAdOx1 nCoV-19) in healthy adults. For TCRbeta chain sequencing, PBMC samples from trial participants were taken at day 0 and at day 28 after the second dose. This TCR derives from an adult in good health. The rearrangement combines TRBV28 with TRBJ1-1; 8 bases in the junction line up with TRBD1. The sequenced sample was peripheral blood, obtained on day 0 of AZD1222 vaccination. The CDR3 reads CASSLNRGAIGEAFF. The DNA sequence is TGTGCCAGCAGTTTGAACAGGGGGGCTATTGGTGAAGCTTTCTTT.